Following are 10 T cell receptor beta chains from one sample sequenced in a study of cytomegalovirus exposure and HLA in healthy donors. Measured with immunoSEQ multiplex PCR; TCRdb has only the in-frame clones, and not every one. The sample contains 130,000 to 150,000 clones, roughly 90% of which appear only once. What was sequenced was PBMCs. Receptor source: a man between 18 and 35 years old in good health and CMV-seronegative.

The chain has TRBV9 and TRBJ2-7, with 9 bases identical to TRBD2. Germline lookup yields CDR1 SGDLS and CDR2 YYNGEE. Germline trimming cut 4 bases from V and 3 bases from J; bases unmatched to any gene: 5. This CDR3 has 14 residues. The CDR3 reads CASSPGTSSYEQYF. The DNA of the CDR3 is TGTGCCAGCAGCCCAGGGACTAGCAGCTACGAGCAGTACTTC. Variable domain in full (rest from reference TRBV9 and TRBJ2-7): DSGVTQTPKHLITATGQRVTLRCSPRSGDLSVYWYQQSLDQGLQFLIQYYNGEERAKGNILERFSAQQFPDLHSELNLSSLELGDSALYFCASSPGTSSYEQYFGPGTRLTVT.

V usage is TRBV5-1 and J usage is TRBJ1-5; a possible D gene is TRBD1 (5 bases). CDR1 SGHRS and CDR2 YFSETQ come from the germline V gene. V was clipped by 4 bases and J by 5 bases, with 10 bases between them. This CDR3 spans 13 amino acids. CDR3 coding DNA: TGCGCCAGCAGCGTGGGGCAGGATCAGCCCCAGCATTTT. It encodes CASSVGQDQPQHF.

V usage is TRBV5-1 and J usage is TRBJ1-1, with D tentatively TRBD1 (6 bases). The V end lost 4 bases, the J end lost 1 base, and 11 bases lay between the germline ends. The CDR3 covers 14 residues. The germline gives CDR1 SGHRS, CDR2 YFSETQ. The CDR3 bases are TGCGCCAGCAGCCTACGGACAGAGAACACTGAAGCTTTCTTT. Translated, it gives CASSLRTENTEAFF.

The J gene is TRBJ1-1, the V gene TRBV27; D is ambiguous. There are 15 residues in the CDR3. Germline V gene sequence: CDR1 MNHEY, CDR2 SMNVEV (reference sequence). V lost 2 bases, J lost 5 bases, and 15 bases lay in between. CDR3 in DNA: TGTGCCAGCAGTTTAAGTTGGGGAGGGCGTACTGAAGCTTTCTTT. This translates into CASSLSWGGRTEAFF.

The gene calls are TRBV14 and TRBJ2-1; 8 bases map to TRBD2. Germline V gene sequence: CDR1 SGHDN, CDR2 FVKESK. This CDR3 contains 16 residues. V lost 0 bases and J lost 7; bases outside the gene matches: 8. The CDR3 is CASSQDWREEGNEQFF. CDR3 in DNA: TGTGCCAGCAGCCAAGATTGGCGGGAGGAGGGGAATGAGCAGTTCTTC.

The CDR3 reads CASSLGGLAGVTTDTQYF. In DNA form, the CDR3 reads TGTGCCAGCAGCTTGGGGGGACTAGCGGGAGTTACCACAGATACGCAGTATTTT. This chain links TRBV5-8 with TRBJ2-3; 14 nucleotides align to TRBD2. Trimming at V came to 0 bases and at J to 2 bases, leaving 5 bases not matched to a gene. The CDR3 covers 18 residues. Germline lookup yields CDR1 SGHTS and CDR2 YDEGEE.

The genes are TRBV7-6 and TRBJ1-3, with no clear D. Germline-derived CDR1 and CDR2 are SGHVS and FNYEAQ. Trimming removed 5 bases at V and 0 bases at J, with 8 bases between. The CDR3 length is 14 residues. CDR3 nucleotides: TGTGCCAGCAGCCAATCCTACTCTGGAAACACCATATATTTT. Residues: CASSQSYSGNTIYF.

A few counts support this clone. V is TRBV30 and J is TRBJ1-4; a weak D match, TRBD1 (5 bases). V gave up 5 bases and J gave up 5 bases, with 12 bases separating them. The CDR3 spans 13 residues. Germline assignment: CDR1 GTSNPN and CDR2 SVGIG (reference sequence). The chain's CDR3 is CAWQGEFNEKLFF. The CDR3 coding sequence is TGTGCCTGGCAAGGGGAATTCAATGAAAAACTGTTTTTT.

The chain uses TRBV4-2 and TRBJ1-2, with TRBD1 as a possible D gene (5 bases). The germline V gene encodes CDR1 LGHNA and CDR2 YNFKEQ. V was clipped by 6 bases and J by 5 bases, with 22 bases between them. The CDR3 has 16 amino acids. CDR3 loop: CASRRIGGPQSYGYTF. Here the CDR3 DNA reads TGTGCCAGCAGACGCATCGGGGGTCCCCAAAGTTATGGCTACACCTTC.

The chain carries TRBV11-2 and TRBJ2-7; 7 bases are a match to TRBD2. The CDR3 sequence is 15 residues long. Germline-derived CDR1 and CDR2 are SGHAT and FQNNGV. Trimming removed 3 bases from V and 11 bases from J; junction bases left unmatched: 16. The CDR3 loop reads CASSFPEPGLGREYF. The CDR3 DNA sequence: TGTGCCAGCAGCTTCCCGGAGCCGGGGCTAGGGAGGGAGTACTTC.